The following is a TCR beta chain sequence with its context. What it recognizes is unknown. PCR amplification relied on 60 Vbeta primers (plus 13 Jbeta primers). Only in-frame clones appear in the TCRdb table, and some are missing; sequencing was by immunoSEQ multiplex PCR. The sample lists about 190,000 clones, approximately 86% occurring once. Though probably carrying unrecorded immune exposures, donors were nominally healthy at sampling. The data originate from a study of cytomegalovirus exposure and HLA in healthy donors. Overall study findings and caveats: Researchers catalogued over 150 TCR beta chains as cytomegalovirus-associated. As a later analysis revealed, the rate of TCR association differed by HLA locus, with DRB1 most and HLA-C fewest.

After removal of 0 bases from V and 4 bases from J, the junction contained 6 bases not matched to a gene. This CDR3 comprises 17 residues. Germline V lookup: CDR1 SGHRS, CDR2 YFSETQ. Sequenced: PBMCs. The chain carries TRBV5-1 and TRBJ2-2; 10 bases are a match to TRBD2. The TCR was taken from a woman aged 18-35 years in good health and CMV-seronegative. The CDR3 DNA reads TGCGCCAGCAGCTTGGCCGGGACTAGCGTCAGCACCGGGGAGCTGTTTTTT. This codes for CASSLAGTSVSTGELFF.